This T cell receptor (beta chain) is drawn from a study of graft-versus-host responses after intestinal transplantation. Across the whole study: In this cohort, recipients had multivisceral, liver-intestinal, or isolated intestinal transplants.

Here immunoSEQ multiplex PCR was the method, and the copy in TCRdb shows in-frame clones only, minus some. The repertoire consists of under 100,000 clones, with 94% occurring once and the leading ten covering about 0.2%. Regarding this clone: What it binds is unknown.

CDR1 is SNHLY and CDR2 is FYNNEI in the germline V gene. The V end lost 4 bases, the J end lost 3 bases, and 16 bases lay between the germline ends. CDR3 length equals 16 residues. The sample was unstimulated CD4+ T cells sorted from spleen or lymph node cells, taken before transplant. This clonotype was obtained from a human donor who was the organ donor for an intestinal transplant. The V call is TRBV2, the J call TRBJ1-3, with D perhaps TRBD1 (5 bases). The DNA for the CDR3 is TGTGCCAGCAGTGGAATGGGGGGAACTCGTGGAAACACCATATATTTT. As protein: CASSGMGGTRGNTIYF. Together with reference TRBV2 and TRBJ1-3, the CDR3 gives the full variable domain: EPEVTQTPSHQVTQMGQEVILRCVPISNHLYFYWYRQILGQKVEFLVSFYNNEISEKSEIFDDQFSVERPDGSNFTLKIRSTKLEDSAMYFCASSGMGGTRGNTIYFGEGSWLTVV.